What follows are 4 T cell receptor beta chains derived from one specimen sequenced in a study of Ad26.COV2.S vaccination and SARS-CoV-2 variants. Treatment here: around 19 received Ad26.COV2.S at low or high dose, single or two shots; about 5 received placebo; per-sample allocation not given. Sampling occurred on day 63 after the first vaccine or placebo injection. Using immunoSEQ multiplex PCR, the repertoire was profiled, and TCRdb retains in-frame clones only, with some absent. The repertoire includes more than 300,000 clones, about 82% of them detected once, and 1.9% sits in the top ten. The source was peripheral blood, collected in a trial of Ad26.COV2.S vaccine versus placebo. All receptors come from a person between 18 and 60 years old who received the Ad26.COV2.S COVID-19 vaccine or a placebo.

This clone was picked up one time. The CDR3 DNA follows: TGTGCCAGCAGCTTAGATCCTTTCGGGAATGAGCAGTTCTTC. As protein: CASSLDPFGNEQFF. The chain joins TRBV11-3 to TRBJ2-1; D remains unclear. Germline V gives CDR1 SGHNT, CDR2 YENEEA. Trimming left V 0 bases short and J 7 bases short, with 10 bases between. The CDR3 sequence is 14 residues long.

V gene TRBV12-1 combines with J gene TRBJ2-4; the table's D gene call, TRBD1, was not cross checked with the DNA. TRBV12-1 is given as a pseudogene. The CDR3 has 19 amino acids. This chain's CDR3 is CASTKNTPRDSLAKNIQYF. CDR3 coding DNA: TGTGCCAGCACCAAGAATACACCTAGGGACAGTTTAGCCAAAAACATTCAGTACTTC.

Here the CDR3 reads CASTPPGRDPYGYTF. CDR3 coding DNA: TGTGCCAGCACCCCCCCAGGCAGGGACCCCTATGGCTACACCTTC. The chain carries TRBV7-9 and TRBJ1-2; TRBD1 might be the D (5 bases). Trimming stripped 7 bases from V and 4 bases from J, with 19 bases between. CDR1 and CDR2 from the germline V gene are SEHNR and FQNEAQ (reference sequence). The CDR3 covers 15 residues.

The chain employs TRBV24-1 and TRBJ2-1; no reliable D call. CDR1 and CDR2 from the germline V gene are KGHDR and SFDVKD. The CDR3 loop spans 14 amino acids. V was trimmed by 10 bases and J by 0 bases, leaving 12 bases between them. The CDR3 sequence: CATLELTSYNEQFF. DNA of the CDR3: TGTGCCACTCTTGAGCTGACCTCCTACAATGAGCAGTTCTTC.